This T cell receptor (beta chain) was recovered during a study of blood T cell repertoires in COVID-19. About the research overall: Samples of COVID-19 (acute and convalescent) were obtained from the United States, Italy and Spain. Sample material is recorded as cDNA or gDNA derived from T cells, B-cell-depleted T cells, or PBMCs.

Authors' methods: Amplification of reference gene primers provided the estimated nucleated cell counts. The table came from immunoSEQ multiplex PCR; TCRdb's copy has only in-frame clones and leaves some out. Clonal size and the V and J genes are those of that table, whereas D and trimming came from the DNA. The sample has around 200,000 clones; approximately 86% are singletons. CDR3 size: 13 residues. CDR1 and CDR2 from the germline V gene are MNHEY and SMNVEV (reference sequence). Trimming stripped 1 base from V and 5 bases from J, with 8 bases between. This clone was counted once. The receptor's source is a woman older than 75 with acute or convalescent COVID-19. Specimen: peripheral blood. This sequence joins TRBV27 and TRBJ2-5; D possibly corresponds to TRBD1 (6 bases). CDR3 residues: CASSLYRAETQYF. As DNA, the CDR3 is TGTGCCAGCAGTTTATACAGGGCGGAGACCCAGTACTTC.